This TCR beta chain was found in a study of radiation and T cells in renal cell carcinoma (dated by TCRdb to 2019 to 2021). Background for the entire study: Samples were obtained from a clinical trial, in which 15 Gy stereotactic body radiation therapy was delivered to primary renal cell carcinomas and nephrectomy was performed 4 weeks later. In total, some 50 samples, comprising 26 tumors and approximately 27 peripheral blood samples, were subjected to TCR beta sequencing. Across all 53 samples, 4 million to 5 million unique CDR3 nucleotide sequences encoding some 3,000,000 unique CDR3 amino acid sequences were identified. What the study reported, not specific to this receptor: Blood repertoire dynamics were not followed beyond 4 weeks after treatment. An increase in top tumor clonotypes in blood was observed from baseline to 2 weeks post-radiation, followed by contraction by 4 weeks, which was taken to suggest transient expansion of tumor-resident clones. The single-armed trial design could not address effects of radiation dose or scheduling on the TCR repertoire. Because pretreatment tumor biopsies were not available, the baseline intratumoral presence of clonotypes could not be determined.

The time point label here, explained by the study, means: baseline pretreatment blood. What the treatment or condition label conveys for this sample: 15 Gy SBRT to primary tumor, nephrectomy 4 weeks later. To follow tumor-enriched clonotypes, serial peripheral blood was collected from radiation-treated patients at baseline and at 2 weeks and 4 weeks after SBRT. Renal cell carcinoma with clear cell pathology was present in all patients. The QIAamp DNA Blood Mini Kit (Qiagen) was used to prepare genomic DNA for TCR sequencing. The analyses included only samples that passed all quality control checks. The CDR3 contains 14 residues, cysteine and phenylalanine counted. Only CDR3 DNA remains: 42 bases, in frame from the first base. The V end gives up 6 bases and the J end 0 bases, leaving 4 bases in the junction not matched to a gene. CDR1 MNHEY and CDR2 SMNVEV are derived from the germline V gene (reference sequence).

Following the manufacturer's recommendations, the immunoSEQ kit was used to generate TCR beta libraries from genomic DNA. Library preparation used a first multiplex PCR with proprietary primers, then a second PCR adding unique barcodes, with bead cleanups after each round. A kit-provided positive control reaction and a negative control reaction were included in every sample batch. The final libraries underwent checking on an Agilent 4200 TapeStation D1000 ScreenTape, volumetric pooling, and quantification by qPCR. Sequencing was performed on an Illumina NextSeq500 with a MidOutput 150-cycle cartridge, and 156 Read1 and 15 Index1 cycles were run with kit custom primers. The pooled library was loaded at roughly 1 pM with approximately 20% PhiX control spiked in. In the paper's pipeline: The vendor-processed data were analyzed in R, and a clonotype was defined as all T cells that share the same CDR3 nucleotide sequence. In the clone abundance analyses, frequencies were normalized to the 10,000 most abundant clones in each sample. Public T cell clones, which averaged fewer than five per sample, were removed prior to analysis. Tumor-enriched clonotypes and baseline blood-enriched clonotypes were defined as those with an abundance difference of at least 32-fold between compartments. Clonotypes expanded or contracted between blood time points were identified with a beta-binomial differential abundance model. Tumor-blood repertoire similarity was measured with the Baroni-Urbani and Buser coefficient, and groups were compared using two-tailed Wilcoxon tests in R. Here the immuneACCESS table is served through TCRdb, limited to in-frame sequences with V and J called. Missing clones are a known gap in these copies; in checked studies unresolved V genes cover under half, and the rest lacks a known reason. Clone size and V and J calls were adopted from that table, with D and trimming inferred from the DNA. The sample has some 140,000 clones on record, over 75% of them singletons. Clones ranked in the top ten supply about 12% of the sample.

As regards this clone: Its antigen remains unidentified. The sample holds no much larger clone one base away, and base qualities are not on file.

This receptor was taken from a woman between 45 and 65 years old with renal cell carcinoma. The sample in question was blood, obtained from a patient whose treatment included radiotherapy and nephrectomy. The chain links TRBV27 with TRBJ1-1; 7 middle bases align to TRBD1. The CDR3 is CASSKGQMNTEAFF. The base sequence is TGTGCCAGCAGCAAGGGACAGATGAACACTGAAGCTTTCTTT.